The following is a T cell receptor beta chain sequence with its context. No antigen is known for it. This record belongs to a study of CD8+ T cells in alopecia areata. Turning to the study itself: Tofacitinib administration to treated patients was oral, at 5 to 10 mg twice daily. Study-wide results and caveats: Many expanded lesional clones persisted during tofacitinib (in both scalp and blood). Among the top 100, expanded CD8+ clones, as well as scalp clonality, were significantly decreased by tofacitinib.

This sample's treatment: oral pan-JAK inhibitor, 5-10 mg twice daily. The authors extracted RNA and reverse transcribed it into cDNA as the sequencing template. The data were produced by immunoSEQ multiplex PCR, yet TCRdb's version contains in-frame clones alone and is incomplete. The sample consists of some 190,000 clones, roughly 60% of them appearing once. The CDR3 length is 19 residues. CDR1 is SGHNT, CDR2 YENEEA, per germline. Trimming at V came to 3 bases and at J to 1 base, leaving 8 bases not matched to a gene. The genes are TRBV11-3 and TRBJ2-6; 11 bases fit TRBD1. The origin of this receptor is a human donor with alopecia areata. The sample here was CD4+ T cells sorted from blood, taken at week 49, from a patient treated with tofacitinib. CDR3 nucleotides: TGTGCCAGCAGCTTTATAGACGGACAGGGGGCGTCTGGGGCCAACGTCCTGACTTTC. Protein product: CASSFIDGQGASGANVLTF.